A single sample is the source of the 29 T cell receptor beta chains below, sequenced in a study of T cell repertoires in cytomegalovirus infection. TCRdb reanalysed the reads using MiXCR and keeps one entry per CDR3 protein. The sample records approximately 490,000 distinct CDR3 sequences, about 10% being singletons. Sequencing was performed on PBMCs. These TCRs come from a human donor in good health (CMV status not recorded). Some clones in this sample may be carry-over from other donors' samples.

Ten or more counts support this clonotype. Here the CDR3 reads CASSEAVRQGAGELFF. The CDR3 DNA reads as TGTGCCAGCAGTGAAGCAGTACGACAGGGGGCCGGGGAGCTGTTTTTT. The chain employs TRBV6-1 and TRBJ2-2, with 9 positions matching TRBD1. Germline V gives CDR1 MNHNS, CDR2 SASEGT. This CDR3 contains 16 residues. The V gene end was trimmed by 0 bases and the J gene end by 6 bases; junction bases not matched to a gene: 5.

Only a few counts were recorded for this clonotype. The V and J genes are TRBV29-1 and TRBJ2-3; D might be TRBD1 (6 bases). CDR3 length equals 12 residues. Germline assignment: CDR1 SQVTM and CDR2 ANQGSEA. V was shortened by 3 bases and J by 6 bases, with 10 bases between the two germline ends. This chain's CDR3 is CSVEGALDTQYF. CDR3 coding DNA: TGCAGCGTTGAGGGGGCCTTGGATACGCAGTATTTT.

The V call is TRBV11-2, the J call TRBJ1-2; possible D gene TRBD1, 5 bases. In germline, CDR1 is SGHAT, CDR2 FQNNGV. The V end was cut by 5 bases, the J end by 8 bases, with 18 bases between. The length of the CDR3 is 14 residues. The CDR3 DNA reads TGTGCCAGCAGCCCATTCTCCAGGGTCCAAGGCTACACCTTC. This codes for CASSPFSRVQGYTF. The full variable domain, in which reference TRBV11-2 and TRBJ1-2 provide the parts outside the CDR3, is EAGVAQSPRYKIIEKRQSVAFWCNPISGHATLYWYQQILGQGPKLLIQFQNNGVVDDSQLPKDRFSAERLKGVDSTLKIQPAKLEDSAVYLCASSPFSRVQGYTFGSGTRLTVV.

In this sample, this clonotype turned up many times. The CDR3 DNA reads as TGTGCCAGCAGACCGCCGACAGCGGTGAACACTGAAGCTTTCTTT. Translation gives CASRPPTAVNTEAFF. The rearrangement uses TRBV5-4 and TRBJ1-1; possible D gene TRBD1, 5 bases. Germline V gene data show CDR1 as SGHNT and CDR2 as YYREEE (reference sequence). V was clipped by 5 bases and J by 0 bases, with 14 bases between them. The CDR3 runs to 15 residues.

Note on this clonotype: Because the CDR3 is missing its conserved closing phenylalanine or tryptophan, this is likely a read error. The rearrangement uses TRBV9 and TRBJ2-1; 9 bases are a match to TRBD2. The CDR3 is 15 residues long. Trimming at V came to 4 bases and at J to 2 bases, leaving 4 bases not matched to a gene. Germline V gene data show CDR1 as SGDLS and CDR2 as YYNGEE. CDR3 DNA: TGTGCCAGCAGCTCGAGCGGGGGGACCTACAATGAGCAGTTCTAC. Residues: CASSSSGGTYNEQFY.

The genes are TRBV18 and TRBJ1-2; tentatively, D is TRBD1 (5 bases). The germline CDR1 and CDR2 sequences are KGHSH and LQKENI. The V gene lost 3 bases and the J gene lost 6 bases, with 11 bases spanning the gap. The CDR3 is made up of 13 amino acids. As DNA, the CDR3 is TGTGCCAGCTCACCCCGGGACTCAGATGGCTACACCTTC. It specifies CASSPRDSDGYTF.

The table lists this clonotype with many counts. The rearrangement joins TRBV11-2 to TRBJ1-5; D is ambiguous. The CDR3 runs 14 residues. The V gene lost 5 bases and the J gene lost 1 base, with 9 bases spanning the gap. Germline CDR1 SGHAT, CDR2 FQNNGV. In DNA, the CDR3 is TGTGCCAGCAGCCCTATACAGAGCAATCAGCCCCAGCATTTT. This sequence encodes CASSPIQSNQPQHF.

J is TRBJ2-7 and V is TRBV14; 7 positions agree with TRBD2. Germline V gene sequence: CDR1 SGHDN, CDR2 FVKESK. The CDR3 consists of 17 residues. V gave up 0 bases and J gave up 4 bases; unmatched junction bases: 12. The CDR3 loop reads CASSQDTGGGPRYEQYF. CDR3 sequence (DNA): TGTGCCAGCAGCCAAGATACGGGGGGAGGGCCCCGGTACGAGCAGTACTTC. Based on the CDR3 plus reference TRBV14 and TRBJ2-7, the full variable domain is EAGVTQFPSHSVIEKGQTVTLRCDPISGHDNLYWYRRVMGKEIKFLLHFVKESKQDESGMPNNRFLAERTGGTYSTLKVQPAELEDSGVYFCASSQDTGGGPRYEQYFGPGTRLTVT.

This clonotype has a count of ten or more. The chain carries TRBV7-3 and TRBJ2-1; D possibly corresponds to TRBD2 (5 bases). V lost 5 bases and J lost 8, with 13 bases in between. CDR3 length: 13 residues. CDR1 and CDR2 (germline): SGHTA, FQGTGA. The CDR3 here is CASSPYASHEQFF. The CDR3 DNA sequence: TGTGCCAGCAGCCCATATGCTAGCCATGAGCAGTTCTTC.

This clonotype appeared a single time. This chain uses TRBV29-1 with TRBJ1-4; a weak D match, TRBD1 (5 bases). The CDR3 length is 13 residues. Trimming left V 6 bases short and J 5 bases short, with 13 bases between. Germline-derived CDR1 and CDR2 are SQVTM and ANQGSEA. The CDR3 DNA reads TGCAGCGTCGCGTACCGGGGGAATGAAAAACTGTTTTTT. This translates into CSVAYRGNEKLFF.

This clonotype came up a few times. This sequence joins TRBV30 and TRBJ2-1, with unresolved D. V was trimmed by 4 bases and J by 5 bases, leaving 9 bases between them. CDR1 and CDR2 (germline): GTSNPN, SVGIG (reference sequence). The CDR3 consists of 12 residues. CDR3 in DNA: TGTGCCTGGACGCGGATCAACAATGAGCAGTTCTTC. This sequence encodes CAWTRINNEQFF.

This clonotype was seen more than once but under ten times. This chain connects TRBV24-1 to TRBJ2-1, with 8 bases matching TRBD2. Germline trimming cut 4 bases from V and 1 base from J; bases unmatched to any gene: 2. Per germline, CDR1 KGHDR and CDR2 SFDVKD. The CDR3 sequence is 15 residues long. CDR3 residues: CATSEVAGSYNEQFF. CDR3 bases: TGTGCCACCAGTGAAGTAGCGGGATCCTACAATGAGCAGTTCTTC.

In its sample, this clonotype was seen a few times. The chain has TRBV20-1 and TRBJ1-5; D is ambiguous. V lost 0 bases and J lost 0, with 9 bases in between. From germline, CDR1 is DFQATT and CDR2 SNEGSKA (reference sequence). The CDR3 spans 15 residues. The CDR3 bases are TGCAGTGCTAGAGATGGGCAGCTTAGCAATCAGCCCCAGCATTTT. Translated: CSARDGQLSNQPQHF.

The CDR3 nucleotides read TGCAGTGCTCCTTACGGGACAGCGGACAATGAGCAGTTCTTC. Translating it yields CSAPYGTADNEQFF. V and J are TRBV20-1 and TRBJ2-1; TRBD1 matches at 7 bases. This CDR3 has 14 residues. Germline V lookup: CDR1 DFQATT, CDR2 SNEGSKA (reference sequence). The V segment lost 5 bases and the J segment 5 bases; nucleotides outside the gene matches: 9.

V is TRBV27 and J is TRBJ1-1, with D unresolved. Germline V lookup: CDR1 MNHEY, CDR2 SMNVEV (reference sequence). This CDR3 is 12 amino acids long. V dropped 8 bases and J dropped 0 bases, with 7 bases sitting between them. The CDR3 DNA is TGTGCCAGCGCCAACTTGAACACTGAAGCTTTCTTT. Translated, it gives CASANLNTEAFF.

The rearrangement joins TRBV4-2 to TRBJ2-7, with 9 bases identical to TRBD1. The germline CDR1 and CDR2 sequences are LGHNA and YNFKEQ. V gave up 0 bases and J gave up 2 bases; unmatched junction bases: 8. The length of the CDR3 is 17 residues. Here the CDR3 reads CASSQDSETGGTYEQYF. The CDR3 DNA reads as TGTGCCAGCAGCCAAGATTCGGAGACAGGGGGAACCTACGAGCAGTACTTC.

Details on this clonotype: A clone one base away is much larger, so this may be a read error. The V gene is TRBV7-9, the J gene TRBJ1-1; tentatively, D is TRBD1 (6 bases). V was pared by 5 bases and J by 4 bases, with 17 bases between. This CDR3 has 15 amino acids. From germline, CDR1 is SEHNR and CDR2 FQNEAQ (reference sequence). CDR3 sequence: CASSGSRGASTEAFF. Here the CDR3 DNA reads TGTGCCAGCAGCGGAAGCAGGGGTGCCAGCACTGAAGCTTTCTTT.

This clonotype was counted at least ten times. The genes are TRBV6-5 and TRBJ2-1, with D perhaps matching TRBD1 (5 bases). Germline values: CDR1 MNHEY, CDR2 SVGAGI. The V end was cut by 2 bases, the J end by 6 bases, with 11 bases between. This CDR3 spans 14 amino acids. In DNA, the CDR3 is TGTGCCAGCAGTTACGGGGCTGGGGTCAATGAGCAGTTCTTC. Its translation is CASSYGAGVNEQFF.

This clonotype came up many times. The chain has TRBV6-1 and TRBJ2-1, with 7 bases identical to TRBD2. J lost 6 bases, V lost 2 bases, and 7 bases had no gene match. The CDR3 runs 15 residues. Germline-derived CDR1 and CDR2 are MNHNS and SASEGT. The CDR3 DNA reads TGTGCCAGCAGTGAATTGCTAGCGGCTACCAATGAGCAGTTCTTC. Translation: CASSELLAATNEQFF.

Concerning this clonotype itself: A read error may be the cause here, since a much bigger clone is one base away. The chain recombines TRBV19 with TRBJ1-1, with D possibly being TRBD1 (5 bases). CDR1 is LNHDA, CDR2 SQIVND, per germline (reference sequence). CDR3 length equals 16 residues. CDR3 nucleotides: TGTGCCAGTGGTATCCTCGGACACGTCGTGAACACTGAAGCTTTCTTT. This encodes CASGILGHVVNTEAFF.

The rearrangement joins TRBV5-4 to TRBJ2-5, with D maybe TRBD2 (5 bases). This CDR3 is built from 15 residues. Trimming shortened V by 3 bases and J by 1 base, and 13 bases separated the two germline ends. CDR1 is SGHNT and CDR2 is YYREEE in the germline V gene (reference sequence). The CDR3 protein is CASSSFLDFQETQYF. The CDR3 DNA follows: TGTGCCAGCAGCTCCTTCTTGGACTTCCAAGAGACCCAGTACTTC.

This clonotype was picked up many times. This chain joins TRBV18 and TRBJ1-3; D not certain. Per the germline V gene, CDR1 is KGHSH and CDR2 is LQKENI. The length of the CDR3 is 18 residues. V lost 0 bases and J 0 bases, leaving 15 bases between the germline ends. CDR3 DNA sequence: TGTGCCAGCTCACCACCGACCCCGGGCCTAAGCTCTGGAAACACCATATATTTT. As protein: CASSPPTPGLSSGNTIYF.

Note on this clonotype: This may arise from a read error, as a much more abundant clone is one base away. The CDR3 DNA is TGTGCCAGCAGCGCGGGCGGGGGGCACCAAGAGACCCAGTACTTC. Translating it yields CASSAGGGHQETQYF. The chain couples TRBV9 to TRBJ2-5; 8 nucleotides agree with TRBD2. This CDR3 is built from 15 residues. V lost 3 bases to trimming and J lost 0 bases; unmatched junction nucleotides: 4. Germline CDR1 reads SGDLS; CDR2 reads YYNGEE.

This clonotype appeared many times. This chain connects TRBV7-8 to TRBJ1-4; D gene uncertain. V gave up 8 bases and J gave up 7 bases, with 17 bases separating them. The CDR3 has 14 amino acids. Germline V gives CDR1 SGHVS, CDR2 FQNEAQ. For the CDR3, the DNA is TGTGCCAGCGGAAAACACCGGGTCGGTGAAAAACTGTTTTTT. Translation gives CASGKHRVGEKLFF.

This clonotype occurred many times. CDR3 in DNA: TGTGCTAGTGGTTTGCCCCCCGGGAACACCGGGGAGCTGTTTTTT. It encodes CASGLPPGNTGELFF. The chain employs TRBV12-5 and TRBJ2-2; no reliable D call. The germline V and J ends were trimmed by 2 bases and 1 base, with 8 bases remaining between them. Looked up from germline, CDR1 is LGHNT and CDR2 is FRNRAP. The length of the CDR3 is 15 residues.

This clonotype was seen repeatedly, ten times or more. The rearrangement links TRBV7-9 to TRBJ2-1; D is uncertain. CDR3 length equals 14 residues. Germline V gene sequence: CDR1 SEHNR, CDR2 FQNEAQ (reference sequence). V was clipped by 2 bases and J by 3 bases, with 8 bases between them. CDR3 coding DNA: TGTGCCAGCAGCTTAATAGGATACTACAATGAGCAGTTCTTC. Residues: CASSLIGYYNEQFF.

The rearrangement uses TRBV27 and TRBJ2-7; TRBD1 matches 7 bases. The CDR3 extends over 13 amino acids. V shed 4 bases and J 2 bases; nucleotides not matched to a gene: 2. In germline, CDR1 is MNHEY, CDR2 SMNVEV (reference sequence). CDR3 sequence reads: CASSYRGTYEQYF. CDR3 DNA sequence: TGTGCCAGCAGTTACAGGGGAACCTACGAGCAGTACTTC.

This clonotype was detected many times. The V call is TRBV7-2, the J call TRBJ1-1; maybe TRBD1 (6 bases). Germline values: CDR1 SGHTA, CDR2 FQGNSA. V lost 3 bases to trimming and J lost 5 bases, with 13 bases between them. CDR3 size: 14 residues. Here the CDR3 DNA reads TGTGCCAGCAGCTTCCTGGGGGCAGGGACTGAAGCTTTCTTT. Translated, it gives CASSFLGAGTEAFF.

This clonotype came up many times. The rearrangement links TRBV7-3 to TRBJ1-1; D might be TRBD1 (6 bases). Germline values: CDR1 SGHTA, CDR2 FQGTGA. The CDR3 sequence is 13 residues long. V was clipped by 5 bases and J by 9 bases, with 16 bases between them. CDR3 in DNA: TGTGCCAGCAGCCCAAACTCCCAGGGGAAAGCTTTCTTT. This translates into CASSPNSQGKAFF.